Listed below are T cell receptor beta chains from one sample, sequenced in a study of regulatory and conventional T cells in RAG deficiency. Repertoires were generated with immunoSEQ multiplex PCR, while TCRdb's copy carries only in-frame clones and drops some. The table has over 2,500 clones, about 80% seen once. The sequenced material came from CD4+ effector T cells sorted from blood. The receptors here all came from a human donor with RAG deficiency presenting as severe combined immunodeficiency. Each CDR3 is given with its conserved first and last residue. The order of the fields is D gene, clone size, J gene, V gene, CDR3 protein, CDR3 DNA. The D gene is left open where the match is weak. Only some rows state a clone size, as once, few, many or a class for expanded clones.

d_gene: NA
abundance: NA
j_gene: TRBJ2-5
v_gene: TRBV7-9
CDR3aa: CASSRETQYF
CDR3nt: TGTGCCAGCAGCAGGGAGACCCAGTACTTC

d_gene: NA
abundance: NA
j_gene: TRBJ2-3
v_gene: TRBV28
CDR3aa: CASSFSTDTQYF
CDR3nt: TGTGCCAGCAGTTTCAGCACAGATACGCAGTATTTT

d_gene: TRBD1
abundance: once
j_gene: TRBJ2-2
v_gene: TRBV18
CDR3aa: CASSRWDSSNTGELFF
CDR3nt: TGTGCCAGCTCCCGTTGGGACAGCTCGAACACCGGGGAGCTGTTTTTT

d_gene: NA
abundance: once
j_gene: TRBJ2-2
v_gene: TRBV7-3
CDR3aa: CASSFVGGVGELFF
CDR3nt: TGTGCCAGCAGCTTCGTGGGAGGCGTCGGGGAGCTGTTTTTT

d_gene: NA
abundance: NA
j_gene: TRBJ2-3
v_gene: TRBV28
CDR3aa: CAHRAGASTDTQYF
CDR3nt: TGTGCCCACAGAGCAGGGGCAAGCACAGATACGCAGTATTTT

d_gene: NA
abundance: NA
j_gene: TRBJ2-7
v_gene: TRBV7-7
CDR3aa: CASSLQGGNYEQYF
CDR3nt: TGTGCCAGCAGCTTACAGGGGGGAAACTACGAGCAGTACTTC

d_gene: TRBD1
abundance: NA
j_gene: TRBJ2-5
v_gene: TRBV28
CDR3aa: CAGNNRGLETQYF
CDR3nt: TGTGCCGGCAACAACAGGGGCCTAGAGACCCAGTACTTC

d_gene: NA
abundance: NA
j_gene: TRBJ2-7
v_gene: TRBV5-1
CDR3aa: CASSLAPTGTGSYEQYF
CDR3nt: TGCGCCAGCAGCTTGGCGCCTACAGGGACGGGCTCCTACGAGCAGTACTTC

d_gene: NA
abundance: NA
j_gene: TRBJ1-2
v_gene: TRBV5-4
CDR3aa: CASPASIPGKTYGYTF
CDR3nt: TGTGCCAGCCCCGCTAGCATACCAGGAAAGACCTATGGCTACACCTTC

d_gene: NA
abundance: few
j_gene: TRBJ2-5
v_gene: TRBV27
CDR3aa: CASTSRGRETQYF
CDR3nt: TGTGCCAGCACCAGTCGGGGGAGGGAGACCCAGTACTTC

d_gene: NA
abundance: NA
j_gene: TRBJ2-3
v_gene: TRBV18
CDR3aa: CASSPGTDTQYF
CDR3nt: TGTGCCAGCTCACCGGGCACAGATACGCAGTATTTT

d_gene: TRBD1
abundance: NA
j_gene: TRBJ2-7
v_gene: TRBV28
CDR3aa: CASSTEQGANYEQYF
CDR3nt: TGTGCCAGCAGCACGGAACAGGGGGCCAACTACGAGCAGTACTTC

d_gene: NA
abundance: NA
j_gene: TRBJ2-7
v_gene: TRBV7-6
CDR3aa: CASSLGNGGRGHEQYF
CDR3nt: TGTGCCAGCAGCTTAGGGAATGGAGGACGTGGCCACGAGCAGTACTTC

d_gene: TRBD1
abundance: NA
j_gene: TRBJ2-5
v_gene: TRBV6-6
CDR3aa: CASSPTGGGETQYF
CDR3nt: TGTGCCAGCAGCCCGACAGGGGGCGGGGAGACCCAGTACTTC

d_gene: NA
abundance: NA
j_gene: TRBJ2-3
v_gene: TRBV18
CDR3aa: CASSPPGGLSTDTQYF
CDR3nt: TGTGCCAGCTCACCACCCGGGGGGCTCAGCACAGATACGCAGTATTTT

d_gene: NA
abundance: NA
j_gene: TRBJ2-6
v_gene: TRBV7-9
CDR3aa: CASSFAPAGANVLTF
CDR3nt: TGTGCCAGCAGCTTCGCTCCTGCTGGGGCCAACGTCCTGACTTTC

d_gene: TRBD1
abundance: NA
j_gene: TRBJ2-5
v_gene: TRBV14
CDR3aa: CASSPSSGDRGVQETQYF
CDR3nt: TGTGCCAGCAGCCCCTCTTCGGGGGACAGGGGCGTTCAAGAGACCCAGTACTTC

d_gene: TRBD1
abundance: NA
j_gene: TRBJ2-5
v_gene: TRBV11-2
CDR3aa: CASSRDRGRETQYF
CDR3nt: TGTGCCAGCAGCCGGGACAGGGGGCGAGAGACCCAGTACTTC

d_gene: NA
abundance: few
j_gene: TRBJ2-7
v_gene: TRBV5-1
CDR3aa: CASSFLRGPPYEQYF
CDR3nt: TGCGCCAGCAGCTTCCTTCGGGGACCGCCCTACGAGCAGTACTTC

d_gene: TRBD1
abundance: NA
j_gene: TRBJ1-4
v_gene: TRBV11-2
CDR3aa: CASSQVPLMTGGVEKLFF
CDR3nt: TGTGCCAGCAGCCAAGTTCCCCTGATGACAGGGGGAGTTGAAAAACTGTTTTTT

d_gene: NA
abundance: NA
j_gene: TRBJ2-5
v_gene: TRBV4-2
CDR3aa: CASSLIGRETQYF
CDR3nt: TGTGCCAGCAGCCTCATTGGGAGAGAGACCCAGTACTTC

d_gene: NA
abundance: NA
j_gene: TRBJ2-7
v_gene: TRBV18
CDR3aa: CASSSGPYEQYF
CDR3nt: TGTGCCAGCTCATCAGGACCCTACGAGCAGTACTTC

d_gene: NA
abundance: NA
j_gene: TRBJ1-1
v_gene: TRBV11-2
CDR3aa: CASSFLRGSITEAFF
CDR3nt: TGTGCCAGCAGCTTCCTCCGAGGATCTATCACTGAAGCTTTCTTT

d_gene: NA
abundance: few
j_gene: TRBJ1-4
v_gene: TRBV4-3
CDR3aa: CASSQDTATNEKLFF
CDR3nt: TGCGCCAGCAGCCAAGACACAGCAACTAATGAAAAACTGTTTTTT

d_gene: TRBD1
abundance: once
j_gene: TRBJ1-2
v_gene: TRBV28
CDR3aa: CASSFPFPGQGSGGYTF
CDR3nt: TGTGCCAGCAGTTTCCCCTTCCCGGGACAGGGATCGGGTGGCTACACCTTC

d_gene: TRBD1
abundance: few
j_gene: TRBJ2-7
v_gene: TRBV7-3
CDR3aa: CASSPGTGAYEQYF
CDR3nt: TGTGCCAGCAGCCCCGGGACAGGGGCCTACGAGCAGTACTTC

d_gene: TRBD1
abundance: NA
j_gene: TRBJ2-5
v_gene: TRBV5-4
CDR3aa: CASSLNRGQQETQYF
CDR3nt: TGTGCCAGCAGCTTAAATAGGGGGCAGCAGGAGACCCAGTACTTC

d_gene: TRBD1
abundance: NA
j_gene: TRBJ1-1
v_gene: TRBV12-5
CDR3aa: CASGLVPDGQAARNTEAFF
CDR3nt: TGTGCTAGTGGTTTGGTACCTGACGGACAGGCAGCGAGGAACACTGAAGCTTTCTTT

d_gene: NA
abundance: NA
j_gene: TRBJ1-1
v_gene: TRBV7-2
CDR3aa: CASSLFPYTEAFF
CDR3nt: TGTGCCAGCAGCTTATTCCCCTACACTGAAGCTTTCTTT

d_gene: NA
abundance: once
j_gene: TRBJ1-5
v_gene: TRBV6-5
CDR3aa: CASSPQRSNQPQHF
CDR3nt: TGTGCCAGCAGTCCCCAGCGAAGCAATCAGCCCCAGCATTTT

d_gene: TRBD1
abundance: NA
j_gene: TRBJ2-5
v_gene: TRBV11-3
CDR3aa: CASSPGQQETQYF
CDR3nt: TGTGCCAGCAGCCCGGGACAGCAAGAGACCCAGTACTTC

d_gene: TRBD1
abundance: NA
j_gene: TRBJ1-1
v_gene: TRBV18
CDR3aa: CASSAQGDTEAFF
CDR3nt: TGTGCCAGCTCGGCACAGGGGGACACTGAAGCTTTCTTT

d_gene: NA
abundance: NA
j_gene: TRBJ1-2
v_gene: TRBV7-2
CDR3aa: CASSYQLGRDVSYGYTF
CDR3nt: TGTGCCAGCAGTTATCAGTTAGGCAGGGACGTGTCCTATGGCTACACCTTC

d_gene: NA
abundance: NA
j_gene: TRBJ2-7
v_gene: TRBV11-3
CDR3aa: CASSLDGGSYEQYF
CDR3nt: TGTGCCAGCAGCTTAGACGGCGGATCCTACGAGCAGTACTTC

d_gene: NA
abundance: NA
j_gene: TRBJ2-1
v_gene: TRBV18
CDR3aa: CASSPLLGVEYNEQFF
CDR3nt: TGTGCCAGCTCACCACTCCTGGGCGTCGAATACAATGAGCAGTTCTTC

d_gene: TRBD1
abundance: NA
j_gene: TRBJ2-3
v_gene: TRBV7-9
CDR3aa: CASSRRTGGSTDTQYF
CDR3nt: TGTGCCAGCAGCCGGCGGACAGGGGGTAGCACAGATACGCAGTATTTT

d_gene: TRBD1
abundance: NA
j_gene: TRBJ2-7
v_gene: TRBV6-5
CDR3aa: CASSYPGTGGYEQYF
CDR3nt: TGTGCCAGCAGTTATCCCGGGACAGGGGGCTACGAGCAGTACTTC

d_gene: NA
abundance: NA
j_gene: TRBJ2-5
v_gene: TRBV5-6
CDR3aa: CASSHRDKASETQYF
CDR3nt: TGTGCCAGCAGCCACCGGGACAAGGCTTCTGAGACCCAGTACTTC

d_gene: NA
abundance: few
j_gene: TRBJ2-7
v_gene: TRBV7-2
CDR3aa: CASSLVGTGTYEQYF
CDR3nt: TGTGCCAGCAGCTTAGTAGGCACAGGGACTTACGAGCAGTACTTC

d_gene: NA
abundance: large
j_gene: TRBJ2-6
v_gene: TRBV19
CDR3aa: CASNMGVSGLVLSGANVLTF
CDR3nt: TGTGCCAGTAATATGGGGGTTTCAGGTCTGGTTCTTTCTGGGGCCAACGTCCTGACTTTC

d_gene: NA
abundance: NA
j_gene: TRBJ2-7
v_gene: TRBV7-2
CDR3aa: CASSLSRSSYEQYF
CDR3nt: TGTGCCAGCAGCTTAAGCAGGAGCTCCTACGAGCAGTACTTC

d_gene: TRBD1
abundance: NA
j_gene: TRBJ2-1
v_gene: TRBV28
CDR3aa: CASSLPQTGQGYNEQFF
CDR3nt: TGTGCCAGCAGTTTGCCACAGACGGGACAGGGGTACAATGAGCAGTTCTTC

d_gene: NA
abundance: NA
j_gene: TRBJ2-5
v_gene: TRBV5-6
CDR3aa: CASSLEAAQETQYF
CDR3nt: TGTGCCAGCAGCTTGGAGGCAGCACAAGAGACCCAGTACTTC

d_gene: NA
abundance: once
j_gene: TRBJ2-7
v_gene: TRBV11-3
CDR3aa: CASSSKQGNLYEQYF
CDR3nt: TGTGCCAGCAGCTCCAAACAGGGCAATCTCTACGAGCAGTACTTC

d_gene: NA
abundance: NA
j_gene: TRBJ1-2
v_gene: TRBV28
CDR3aa: CASSFFGGPEVDGYTF
CDR3nt: TGTGCCAGCAGTTTTTTTGGGGGCCCGGAGGTGGATGGCTACACCTTC

d_gene: TRBD2
abundance: once
j_gene: TRBJ2-3
v_gene: TRBV18
CDR3aa: CASSPRFTSGLDTQYF
CDR3nt: TGTGCCAGCTCACCACGTTTTACTAGCGGGCTTGATACGCAGTATTTT

d_gene: NA
abundance: NA
j_gene: TRBJ2-7
v_gene: TRBV5-1
CDR3aa: CASSPSYEQYF
CDR3nt: TGCGCCAGCAGCCCCTCCTACGAGCAGTACTTC

d_gene: NA
abundance: NA
j_gene: TRBJ1-2
v_gene: TRBV27
CDR3aa: CASRRQTAGLVYGYTF
CDR3nt: TGTGCCAGCAGGCGGCAGACAGCTGGATTGGTCTATGGCTACACCTTC

d_gene: TRBD1
abundance: NA
j_gene: TRBJ1-1
v_gene: TRBV7-9
CDR3aa: CASSSMTGGTEAFF
CDR3nt: TGTGCCAGCAGCTCTATGACAGGGGGTACTGAAGCTTTCTTT

d_gene: NA
abundance: NA
j_gene: TRBJ2-3
v_gene: TRBV18
CDR3aa: CASSPRGATDTQYF
CDR3nt: TGTGCCAGCTCACCAAGGGGAGCCACAGATACGCAGTATTTT

d_gene: TRBD1
abundance: NA
j_gene: TRBJ2-5
v_gene: TRBV30
CDR3aa: CAGRDRAQETQYF
CDR3nt: TGTGCCGGCCGGGACAGAGCACAAGAGACCCAGTACTTC

d_gene: NA
abundance: NA
j_gene: TRBJ2-7
v_gene: TRBV13
CDR3aa: CASSLRRGYEQYF
CDR3nt: TGTGCCAGCAGCTTACGCAGGGGTTACGAGCAGTACTTC

d_gene: NA
abundance: NA
j_gene: TRBJ2-1
v_gene: TRBV11-3
CDR3aa: CASSFSTADYNEQFF
CDR3nt: TGTGCCAGCAGCTTTTCGACAGCCGACTACAATGAGCAGTTCTTC

d_gene: NA
abundance: NA
j_gene: TRBJ2-7
v_gene: TRBV7-6
CDR3aa: CASSRRRSTGTDPYEQYF
CDR3nt: TGTGCCAGCAGTCGCCGCCGAAGTACCGGGACGGATCCCTACGAGCAGTACTTC

d_gene: NA
abundance: NA
j_gene: TRBJ1-6
v_gene: TRBV6-6
CDR3aa: CASSYTSEGNSPLHF
CDR3nt: TGTGCCAGCAGTTACACCTCGGAGGGTAATTCACCCCTCCACTTT

d_gene: NA
abundance: NA
j_gene: TRBJ2-7
v_gene: TRBV27
CDR3aa: CASSTVWSYEQYF
CDR3nt: TGTGCCAGCAGTACCGTTTGGTCCTACGAGCAGTACTTC

d_gene: NA
abundance: NA
j_gene: TRBJ1-1
v_gene: TRBV6-6
CDR3aa: CAHRRVLNTEAFF
CDR3nt: TGTGCCCACCGAAGGGTGCTAAACACTGAAGCTTTCTTT

d_gene: NA
abundance: NA
j_gene: TRBJ2-3
v_gene: TRBV30
CDR3aa: CAWSVPVITDTQYF
CDR3nt: TGTGCCTGGAGTGTACCAGTGATCACAGATACGCAGTATTTT

d_gene: TRBD1
abundance: few
j_gene: TRBJ2-7
v_gene: TRBV11-3
CDR3aa: CASSFTGGASYEQYF
CDR3nt: TGTGCCAGCAGCTTTACAGGGGGCGCATCCTACGAGCAGTACTTC